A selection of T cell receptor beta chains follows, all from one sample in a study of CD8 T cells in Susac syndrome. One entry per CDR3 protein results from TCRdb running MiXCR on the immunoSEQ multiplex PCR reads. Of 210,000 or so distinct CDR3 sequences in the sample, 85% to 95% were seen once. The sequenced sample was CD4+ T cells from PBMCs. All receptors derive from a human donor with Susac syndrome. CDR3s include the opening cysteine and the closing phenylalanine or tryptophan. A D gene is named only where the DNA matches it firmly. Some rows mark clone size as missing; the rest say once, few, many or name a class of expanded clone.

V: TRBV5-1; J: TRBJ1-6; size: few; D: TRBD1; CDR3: CASSSTDREGSPLHF; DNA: TGCGCCAGCAGCTCGACGGACAGGGAGGGGTCACCCCTCCACTTT
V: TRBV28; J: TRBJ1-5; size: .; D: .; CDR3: CASSPSRPQHF; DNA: TGTGCCAGCAGCCCCTCTCGGCCCCAGCATTTT
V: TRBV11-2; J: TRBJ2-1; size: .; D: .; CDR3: CASSFPAETDEQFF; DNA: TGTGCCAGCAGCTTCCCGGCCGAAACCGATGAGCAGTTCTTC
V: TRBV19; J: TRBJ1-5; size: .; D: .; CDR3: CASSIAATITFQPQHF; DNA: TGTGCCAGTAGTATAGCGGCAACCATCACCTTTCAGCCCCAGCATTTT
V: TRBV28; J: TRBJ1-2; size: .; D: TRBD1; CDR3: CASRRQGGRGGYGYTF; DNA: TGTGCCAGCAGACGACAGGGAGGGAGAGGAGGCTATGGCTACACCTTC
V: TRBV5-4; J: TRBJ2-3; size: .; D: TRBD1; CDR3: CASSSGRDRHTDTQYF; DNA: TGTGCCAGCAGCTCAGGCCGGGACAGGCACACAGATACGCAGTATTTT
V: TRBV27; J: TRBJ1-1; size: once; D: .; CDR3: CASSYQPDTEAFF; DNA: TGTGCCAGCAGTTACCAGCCGGACACTGAAGCTTTCTTT
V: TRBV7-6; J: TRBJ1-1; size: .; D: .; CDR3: CASSLKAEVEAFF; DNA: TGTGCCAGCAGCTTAAAGGCGGAGGTTGAAGCTTTCTTT
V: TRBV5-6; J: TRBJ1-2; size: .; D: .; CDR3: CASSTFVGSLANYGYTF; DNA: TGTGCCAGCAGCACATTCGTCGGAAGCCTAGCTAACTATGGCTACACCTTC
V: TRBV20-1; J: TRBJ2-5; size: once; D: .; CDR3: CSARISSGRETQYF; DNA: TGCAGTGCTAGAATTAGTAGTGGTAGGGAGACCCAGTACTTC
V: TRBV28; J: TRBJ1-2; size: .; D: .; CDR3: CASSTGLDGYTF; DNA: TGTGCCAGCAGTACAGGGTTAGATGGCTACACCTTC
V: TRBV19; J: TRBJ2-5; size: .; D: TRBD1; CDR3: CATDRGETQYF; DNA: TGTGCCACCGACAGGGGAGAGACCCAGTACTTC
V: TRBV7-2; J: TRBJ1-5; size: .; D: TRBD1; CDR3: CASSLKGASNQPQHF; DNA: TGTGCCAGCAGCTTAAAGGGGGCTAGCAATCAGCCCCAGCATTTT
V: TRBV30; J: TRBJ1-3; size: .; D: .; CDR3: CAWSVEGRGNTIYF; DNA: TGTGCCTGGAGTGTAGAGGGGCGCGGAAACACCATATATTTT
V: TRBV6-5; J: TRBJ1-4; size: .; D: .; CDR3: CASGDGVNEKLFF; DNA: TGTGCCAGTGGGGACGGCGTTAATGAAAAACTGTTTTTT
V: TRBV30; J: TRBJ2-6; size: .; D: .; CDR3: CAWSVGGARANVLTF; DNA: TGTGCCTGGAGTGTTGGGGGGGCTAGGGCCAACGTCCTGACTTTC
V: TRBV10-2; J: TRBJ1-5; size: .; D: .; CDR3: CASSRSGTENQPQHF; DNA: TGCGCCAGCAGTCGTTCCGGGACCGAAAATCAGCCCCAGCATTTT
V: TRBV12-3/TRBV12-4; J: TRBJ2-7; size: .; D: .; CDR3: CASSFNYEQYF; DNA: TGTGCCAGCAGTTTCAACTACGAGCAGTACTTC
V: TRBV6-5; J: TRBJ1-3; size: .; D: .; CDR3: CASSYTQGPGSGNTIYF; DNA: TGTGCCAGCAGTTACACCCAGGGTCCGGGGTCGGGAAACACCATATATTTT
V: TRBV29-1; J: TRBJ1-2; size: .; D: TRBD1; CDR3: CSVGGQGGDYGYTF; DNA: TGCAGCGTGGGGGGACAGGGGGGCGACTATGGCTACACCTTC
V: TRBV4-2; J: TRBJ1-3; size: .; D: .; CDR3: CASSQDLRTAGNTIYF; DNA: TGTGCCAGCAGCCAAGATCTCAGGACGGCGGGAAACACCATATATTTT
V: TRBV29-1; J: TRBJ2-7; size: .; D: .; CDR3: CSAVSRGTAYEQYF; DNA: TGCAGCGCCGTCTCCCGGGGCACGGCCTACGAGCAGTACTTC
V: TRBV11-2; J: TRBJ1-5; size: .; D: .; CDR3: CASSLGPEVQPQHF; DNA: TGTGCCAGCAGCTTAGGTCCGGAGGTCCAGCCCCAGCATTTT
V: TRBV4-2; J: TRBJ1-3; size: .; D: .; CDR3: CASSQEQQTSGNTIYF; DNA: TGTGCCAGCAGCCAAGAACAACAGACGTCTGGAAACACCATATATTTT
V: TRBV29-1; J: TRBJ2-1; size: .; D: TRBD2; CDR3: CSAVAGGSHNEQFF; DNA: TGCAGCGCAGTAGCGGGGGGGAGCCACAATGAGCAGTTCTTC
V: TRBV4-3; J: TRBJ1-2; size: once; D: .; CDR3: CASSQGDTSNYGYTF; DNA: TGCGCCAGCAGCCAAGGGGACACCTCTAACTATGGCTACACCTTC
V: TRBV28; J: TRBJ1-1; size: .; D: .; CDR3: CASRGGLRVTEAFF; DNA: TGTGCCAGCAGGGGGGGGCTCCGGGTGACTGAAGCTTTCTTT
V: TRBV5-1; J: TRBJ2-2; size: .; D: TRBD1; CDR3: CASATGVNTGELFF; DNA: TGCGCCAGTGCTACAGGGGTTAACACCGGGGAGCTGTTTTTT
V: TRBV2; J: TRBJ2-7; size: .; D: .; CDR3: CASSFGGQIYEQYF; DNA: TGTGCCAGCAGTTTCGGGGGACAGATCTACGAGCAGTACTTC
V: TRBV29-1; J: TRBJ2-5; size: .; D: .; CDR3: CSVDGVGETQYF; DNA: TGCAGCGTTGATGGGGTCGGGGAGACCCAGTACTTC
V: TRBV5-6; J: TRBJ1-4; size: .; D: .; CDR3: CASSFADSSHNEKLFF; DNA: TGTGCCAGCAGCTTCGCCGACAGTAGCCATAATGAAAAACTGTTTTTT
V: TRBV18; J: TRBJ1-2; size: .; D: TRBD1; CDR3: CASSSNRGSNYGYTF; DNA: TGTGCCAGCTCATCGAACAGGGGCTCTAACTATGGCTACACCTTC
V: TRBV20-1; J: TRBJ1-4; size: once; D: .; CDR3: CSVKGNEKLFF; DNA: TGCAGTGTAAAGGGTAATGAAAAACTGTTTTTT
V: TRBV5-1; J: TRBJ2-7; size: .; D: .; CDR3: CASSIGTPPYEQYF; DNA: TGCGCCAGCAGCATAGGGACTCCGCCCTACGAGCAGTACTTC
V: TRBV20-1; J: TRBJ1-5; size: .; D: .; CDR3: CSASRGRDQPQHF; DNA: TGCAGTGCTAGTCGGGGGAGGGATCAGCCCCAGCATTTT
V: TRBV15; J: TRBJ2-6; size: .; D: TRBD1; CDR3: CATSRVAGQGFSGANVLTF; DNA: TGTGCCACCAGCAGAGTCGCAGGACAGGGGTTTTCTGGGGCCAACGTCCTGACTTTC
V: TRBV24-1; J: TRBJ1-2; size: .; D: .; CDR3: CATSDTRDGNYGYTF; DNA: TGTGCCACCAGTGATACCCGGGACGGTAACTATGGCTACACCTTC
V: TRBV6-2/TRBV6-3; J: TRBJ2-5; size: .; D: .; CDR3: CASSYSTGQETQYF; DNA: TGTGCCAGCAGTTACTCAACAGGACAAGAGACCCAGTACTTC
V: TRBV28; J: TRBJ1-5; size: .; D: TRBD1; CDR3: CASSFPGTGNQPQHF; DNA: TGTGCCAGCAGTTTTCCCGGGACAGGGAACCAGCCCCAGCATTTT
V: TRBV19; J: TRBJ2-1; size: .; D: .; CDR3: CASSALDGRSYNEQFF; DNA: TGTGCCAGTAGCGCGTTAGACGGTCGCTCCTACAATGAGCAGTTCTTC
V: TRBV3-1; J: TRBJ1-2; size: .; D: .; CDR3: CASSRGPGLRDYGYTF; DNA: TGTGCCAGCAGCCGAGGGCCAGGGTTGCGGGACTATGGCTACACCTTC
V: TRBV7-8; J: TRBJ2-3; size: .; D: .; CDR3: CASSGSDTQYF; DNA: TGTGCCAGCAGCGGGTCAGATACGCAGTATTTT
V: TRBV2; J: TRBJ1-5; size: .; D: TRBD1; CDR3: CASGGDRGNQPQHF; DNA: TGTGCCAGCGGTGGGGACAGGGGTAATCAGCCCCAGCATTTT
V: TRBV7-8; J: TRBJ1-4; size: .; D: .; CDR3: CASSLFGALGEKLFF; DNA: TGTGCCAGCAGCTTATTTGGGGCGTTAGGTGAAAAACTGTTTTTT
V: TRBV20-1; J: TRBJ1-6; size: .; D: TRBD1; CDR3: CSAPDRGSSYNSPLHF; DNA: TGCAGTGCGCCAGACAGGGGTAGTTCCTATAATTCACCCCTCCACTTT